The following is a TCR beta chain sequence with its context. Antigen: not known. These data belong to a study of T cell repertoires in cytomegalovirus infection. As for the study in general: Signatures in public TCR beta sequences pointed to both CMV infection and matching HLA type. The study, taken as a whole, reports: Across the ex vivo response, the dominant clonotypes were HLA-C-restricted CMV-specific TCR beta clonotypes. Individuals carrying CMV plus the relevant HLA were identified by cumulative frequency of public TCR beta families.

TCRdb analysed the reads with MiXCR anew, one entry per CDR3 protein. This table holds hundreds of thousands of distinct CDR3 sequences, roughly 26% found once. The CDR3 covers 12 residues. Germline values: CDR1 SNHLY, CDR2 FYNNEI. Between the trimmed V and J ends, which lost 7 bases and 4 bases, there was a span of 10 bases. The TCR comes from a human donor in good health (CMV status not recorded). Some clones in this sample may be carry-over from other donors' samples. The chain links TRBV2 to TRBJ1-2; a possible D gene is TRBD1 (5 bases). The sample taken for sequencing was CD8+ T cells from PBMCs. Here the CDR3 DNA reads TGTGCCAGCACTGAGGGACCCTATGGCTACACCTTC. Translating it yields CASTEGPYGYTF.